This T cell receptor (beta chain) was captured in a study of blood T cell repertoires in COVID-19. The table came from immunoSEQ multiplex PCR; TCRdb's copy has only in-frame clones and leaves some out. The table includes roughly 410,000 clones, more than 80% detected once. The germline CDR1 and CDR2 sequences are LNHNV and YYDKDF (reference sequence). Trimming took off 4 bases at V and 4 bases at J, with 10 bases between the two ends. The CDR3 loop spans 13 amino acids. The chain employs TRBV15 and TRBJ1-2; D not certain. The sample taken for sequencing was peripheral blood. The sequence came from a man aged 35-49 years with acute or convalescent COVID-19. The CDR3 sequence: CATSMGAGYGYTF. In DNA form, the CDR3 reads TGTGCCACCAGCATGGGAGCAGGCTATGGCTACACCTTC. Together with reference TRBV15 and TRBJ1-2, the CDR3 gives the full variable domain: DAMVIQNPRYQVTQFGKPVTLSCSQTLNHNVMYWYQQKSSQAPKLLFHYYDKDFNNEADTPDNFQSRRPNTSFCFLDIRSPGLGDTAMYLCATSMGAGYGYTFGSGTRLTVV.